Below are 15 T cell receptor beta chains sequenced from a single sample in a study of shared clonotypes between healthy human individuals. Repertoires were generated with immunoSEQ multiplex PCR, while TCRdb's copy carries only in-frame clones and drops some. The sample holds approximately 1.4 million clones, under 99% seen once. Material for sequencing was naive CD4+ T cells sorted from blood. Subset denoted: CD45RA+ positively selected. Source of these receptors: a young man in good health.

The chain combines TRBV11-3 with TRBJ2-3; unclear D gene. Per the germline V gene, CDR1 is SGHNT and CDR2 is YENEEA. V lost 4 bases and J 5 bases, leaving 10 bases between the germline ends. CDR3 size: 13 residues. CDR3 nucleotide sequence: TGTGCCAGCAGCTCCATAGAGAAAGATACGCAGTATTTT. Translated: CASSSIEKDTQYF.

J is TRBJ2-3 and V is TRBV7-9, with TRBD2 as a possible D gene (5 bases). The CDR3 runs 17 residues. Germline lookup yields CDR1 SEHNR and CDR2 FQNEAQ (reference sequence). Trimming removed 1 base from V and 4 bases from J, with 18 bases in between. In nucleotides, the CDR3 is TGTGCCAGCAGCTTAGAAAGCCTCCCGGGGATCTCAGATACGCAGTATTTT. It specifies CASSLESLPGISDTQYF.

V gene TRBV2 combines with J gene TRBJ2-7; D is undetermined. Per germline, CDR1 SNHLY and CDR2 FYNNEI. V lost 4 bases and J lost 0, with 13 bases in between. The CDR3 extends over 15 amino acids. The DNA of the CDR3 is TGTGCCAGCAGTGTGACGCAGTTCTCCTCCTACGAGCAGTACTTC. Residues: CASSVTQFSSYEQYF. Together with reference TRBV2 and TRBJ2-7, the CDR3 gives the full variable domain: EPEVTQTPSHQVTQMGQEVILRCVPISNHLYFYWYRQILGQKVEFLVSFYNNEISEKSEIFDDQFSVERPDGSNFTLKIRSTKLEDSAMYFCASSVTQFSSYEQYFGPGTRLTVT.

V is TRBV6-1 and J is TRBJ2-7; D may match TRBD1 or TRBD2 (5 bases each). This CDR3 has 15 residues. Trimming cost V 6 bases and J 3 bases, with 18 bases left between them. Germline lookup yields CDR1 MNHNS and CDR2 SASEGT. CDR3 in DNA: TGTGCCAGCAGGAAACGAGGGCAGGGAGTCTACGAGCAGTACTTC. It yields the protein CASRKRGQGVYEQYF.

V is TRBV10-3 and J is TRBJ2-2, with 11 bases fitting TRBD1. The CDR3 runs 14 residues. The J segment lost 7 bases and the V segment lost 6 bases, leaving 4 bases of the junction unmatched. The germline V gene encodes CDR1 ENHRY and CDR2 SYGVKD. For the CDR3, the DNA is TGTGCCATCAGAGGGACAGGGGGTATCGGGGAGCTGTTTTTT. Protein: CAIRGTGGIGELFF.

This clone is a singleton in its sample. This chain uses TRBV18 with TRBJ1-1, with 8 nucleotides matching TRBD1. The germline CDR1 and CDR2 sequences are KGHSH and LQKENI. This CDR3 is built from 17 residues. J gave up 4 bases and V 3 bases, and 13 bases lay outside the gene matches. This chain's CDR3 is CASSPRQQGARSTEAFF. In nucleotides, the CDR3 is TGTGCCAGCTCACCGAGGCAGCAGGGGGCGAGGAGCACTGAAGCTTTCTTT.

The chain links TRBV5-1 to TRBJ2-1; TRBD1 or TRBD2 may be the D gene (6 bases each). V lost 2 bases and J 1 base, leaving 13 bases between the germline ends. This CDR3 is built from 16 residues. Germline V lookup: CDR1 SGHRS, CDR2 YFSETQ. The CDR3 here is CASSLGGGRSYNEQFF. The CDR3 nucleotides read TGCGCCAGCAGCTTAGGAGGGGGACGTTCCTACAATGAGCAGTTCTTC.

CDR3 region: CASSGFGTGVDEQFF. CDR3 nucleotides: TGTGCCAGCAGTGGTTTCGGGACAGGGGTCGATGAGCAGTTCTTC. This sequence joins TRBV2 and TRBJ2-1; 10 positions match TRBD1. Germline CDR1 and CDR2: SNHLY and FYNNEI. V was pared by 4 bases and J by 8 bases, with 8 bases of the junction left unmatched. The CDR3 loop spans 15 amino acids.

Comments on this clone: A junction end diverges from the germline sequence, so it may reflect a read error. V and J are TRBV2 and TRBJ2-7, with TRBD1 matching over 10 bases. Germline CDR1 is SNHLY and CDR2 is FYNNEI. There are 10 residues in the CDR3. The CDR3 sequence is CAGGTGALDF. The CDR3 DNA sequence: TGTGCCGGTGGGACAGGGGCCCTGGACTTC.

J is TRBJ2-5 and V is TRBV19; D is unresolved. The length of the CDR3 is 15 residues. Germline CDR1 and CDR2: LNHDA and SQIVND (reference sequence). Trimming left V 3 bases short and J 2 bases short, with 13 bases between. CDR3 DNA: TGTGCCAGTAGTATCATCGGTGCTAGACAAGAGACCCAGTACTTC. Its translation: CASSIIGARQETQYF.

DNA of the CDR3: TGTGCCAGCAGCGTAAATGACAGATACAATGAGCAGTTCTTC. This gives the protein CASSVNDRYNEQFF. This chain uses TRBV9 with TRBJ2-1; D is perhaps TRBD1 (5 bases). The CDR3 runs to 14 residues. V lost 1 base, J lost 4 bases, and 9 bases lay in between. The germline V gene encodes CDR1 SGDLS and CDR2 YYNGEE. Combining the CDR3 with reference TRBV9 and TRBJ2-1 gives the whole variable domain DSGVTQTPKHLITATGQRVTLRCSPRSGDLSVYWYQQSLDQGLQFLIQYYNGEERAKGNILERFSAQQFPDLHSELNLSSLELGDSALYFCASSVNDRYNEQFFGPGTRLTVL.

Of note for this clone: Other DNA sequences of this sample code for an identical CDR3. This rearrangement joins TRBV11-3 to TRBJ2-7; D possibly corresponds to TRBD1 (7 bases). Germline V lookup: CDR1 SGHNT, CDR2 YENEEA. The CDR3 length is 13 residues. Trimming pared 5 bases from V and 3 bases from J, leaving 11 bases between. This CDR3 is CASSRGDSYEQYF. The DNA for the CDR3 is TGTGCCAGCAGCCGCGGGGACAGCTACGAGCAGTACTTC.

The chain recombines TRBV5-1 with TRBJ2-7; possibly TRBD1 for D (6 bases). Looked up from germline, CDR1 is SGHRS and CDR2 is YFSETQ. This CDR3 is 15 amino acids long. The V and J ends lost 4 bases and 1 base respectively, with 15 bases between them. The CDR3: CASSSPGHSSYEQYF. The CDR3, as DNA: TGCGCCAGCAGCAGTCCGGGACACTCATCCTACGAGCAGTACTTC.

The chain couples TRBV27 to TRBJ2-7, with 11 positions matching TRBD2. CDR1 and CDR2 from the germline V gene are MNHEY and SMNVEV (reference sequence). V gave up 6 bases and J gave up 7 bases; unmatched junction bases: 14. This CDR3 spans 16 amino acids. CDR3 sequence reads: CASRLHSGRAGREQYF. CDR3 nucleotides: TGTGCCAGCAGATTGCATAGCGGGAGGGCAGGAAGGGAGCAGTACTTC.

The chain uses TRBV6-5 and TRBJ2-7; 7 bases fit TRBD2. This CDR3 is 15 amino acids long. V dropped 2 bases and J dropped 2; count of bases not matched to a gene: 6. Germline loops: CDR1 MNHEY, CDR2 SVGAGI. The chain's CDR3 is CASSYDGRPTYEQYF. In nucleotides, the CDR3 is TGTGCCAGCAGTTACGACGGGAGGCCGACCTACGAGCAGTACTTC.